The T cell receptor beta chain described here comes from a study of cytotoxic CD8 clonotypes in ibrutinib-treated CLL (TCRdb year 2021). About the full investigation: In this cohort, approximately 14 patients were treatment-naive and ten to eleven were relapsed/refractory, while about 17 had unmutated IGHV. Responses were partial in approximately 24 patients and complete in 2; after median around 65 months follow-up, about 14 stayed in remission and roughly twelve progressed. Response samples were obtained after a median of approximately twelve months of treatment, with a range of roughly 6 to 36 months. An average of roughly 270,000 productive templates and about 100,000 productive rearrangements was obtained per sample. Longitudinal samples were available for about 30% of the roughly 86 trial participants. Cryopreserved peripheral blood mononuclear cells were obtained prior to treatment, at the time of response, and at either disease progression or sustained remission. The research as a whole found: Lymph node repertoires were not examined, and the timing of sampling was not matched between patients in sustained remission and those whose disease progressed. Public clonotypes were found to be uncommon and were observed to contract or remain stable during treatment; the increase in clonality was shown to reflect expansion of private clonotypes at ibrutinib response. Clonality rose at ibrutinib response, remained stable during sustained remission, and dropped back toward baseline at progression. Baseline clonality was found to be higher than that of age-matched healthy donors and was strongly correlated with circulating CD8+ T-cell counts.

On a MiSeq, deep resolution sequencing aimed for a depth between 1 in 1 million and 1 in 200,000 T cells, with each clonotype covered approximately 10x on average. TCR beta libraries were generated with the immunoSEQ hsTCRB Kit. The authors' pipeline ran thus. ImmunoSEQ Data Assistant and ImmunoSEQ Analyzer were used for data analysis, and V, D and J genes were assigned according to IMGT definitions. Clonality, which ranges from 0 to 1, was calculated by subtracting the normalized Shannon entropy of productive rearrangement frequencies from one. Public clonotype analysis was restricted to overrepresented clonotypes comprising at least 0.05% of each patient's repertoire. Approximately 14 age-matched healthy donor repertoires from immuneACCESS were used as controls for clonality. Imported from immuneACCESS, the table was reduced by TCRdb to in-frame sequences with V and J called. These copies leave out some clones; in studies compared against another copy, an unresolved V gene accounts for under half, and the cause of the remainder is not known. The V and J calls and clone size were taken over from that table, and D and trimming were inferred from the DNA. A total of about 24,000 clones appear in this sample, about 78% of them only once. The biggest ten clones account for about 10% of the sample.

Reading the germline V gene gives CDR1 LGHNA and CDR2 YNFKEQ. The CDR3 covers 16 residues, taking in both the cysteine and the phenylalanine. Only the CDR3 portion is preserved as DNA: 48 bases, with reading frame beginning at the first base. The junction shows trimming of 0 bases on V and 0 bases on J, plus 9 bases between the germline ends. For TCR beta library preparation, about 2 micrograms of genomic DNA was extracted from cryopreserved PBMCs. Longitudinal blood samples from CLL patients on ibrutinib monotherapy underwent high-throughput TCR beta sequencing. The patients took part in an open-label, single-center phase 2 trial of ibrutinib monotherapy. A remark on this clone: Its antigen is not yet known. Base qualities are missing; no much larger clone stands one base away.

Sequenced here: PBMCs, sampled before ibrutinib treatment. This clonotype originated in a human donor with chronic lymphocytic leukemia. The chain employs TRBV4-2 and TRBJ2-1, and the D gene may be TRBD1, 5 bases matching. At the DNA level, the sequence is TGTGCCAGCAGCCAAGAAGGGGTAGTCTCCTACAATGAGCAGTTCTTC. Its protein is CASSQEGVVSYNEQFF.